This TCR beta chain is drawn from a study of blood T cell repertoires in COVID-19. Study-wide background: Sites across the United States, Italy and Spain contributed samples from acute and convalescent COVID-19. In each case, the material was cDNA or gDNA derived from T cells, B-cell-depleted T cells, or PBMCs.

The study drew participants aged roughly 18 to 95 years from 24 US areas. Donors in Cohort 3 counted as recovered after two negative PCRs, clearance, or symptom resolution. The data were produced by immunoSEQ multiplex PCR, yet TCRdb's version contains in-frame clones alone and is incomplete. The sample has under 300,000 clones, about 90% seen once. Deletions cut 7 bases from V and 8 bases from J, with 14 bases between. The CDR3 is 13 amino acids. Sequencing was done on a sample of PBMCs or T cells enriched from blood (not recorded which). The chain is built from TRBV12-3 or TRBV12-4 and TRBJ1-4; a possible D gene is TRBD1 (5 bases). The sequence was obtained from a woman aged 60-70 years who had recovered from COVID-19. CDR3 loop: CASTPQGYEKLFF. For the CDR3, the DNA is TGTGCCAGCACACCTCAGGGTTACGAAAAACTGTTTTTT.